These 18 T cell receptor beta chains were all obtained from the same sample, sequenced in a study of T cell changes during pregnancy in multiple sclerosis. Measured with immunoSEQ multiplex PCR; TCRdb has only the in-frame clones, and not every one. The sample shows over 20,000 clones, approximately 86% of them seen only once. This sample comprised CD4+ T cells from peripheral blood mononuclear cells, obtained in the first trimester of pregnancy. The receptors were gathered from a female donor in good health, enrolled as a control in a pregnancy study.

V is TRBV29-1 and J is TRBJ1-1; weak D call: TRBD1 (5 bases). The CDR3 sequence is 14 residues long. Germline V gene sequence: CDR1 SQVTM, CDR2 ANQGSEA. V lost 4 bases to trimming and J lost 5 bases, with 17 bases between them. The CDR3 bases are TGCAGCGTTGTCGGGGGGGGGACGTATACTGAAGCTTTCTTT. Amino acid sequence: CSVVGGGTYTEAFF.

This clone was picked up a small number of times. The chain employs TRBV11-2 and TRBJ2-5; D uncertain. The CDR3 has 17 residues. Germline-derived CDR1 and CDR2 are SGHAT and FQNNGV. V shed 2 bases and J shed 4 bases, with 20 bases lying between them. DNA of the CDR3: TGTGCCAGCAGCTTAAACCTTGCAGGATCGATCCGAGAGACCCAGTACTTC. Translating it yields CASSLNLAGSIRETQYF.

This sequence joins TRBV6-1 and TRBJ1-1; D uncertain. V shed 3 bases and J shed 2 bases, with 10 bases lying between them. CDR1 MNHNS and CDR2 SASEGT come from the germline V gene. The CDR3 runs 14 residues. CDR3 amino acids: CASSEQRSNTEAFF. Here the CDR3 DNA reads TGTGCCAGCAGTGAGCAGAGGAGTAACACTGAAGCTTTCTTT.

The chain employs TRBV29-1 and TRBJ1-2, with D unresolved. Germline values: CDR1 SQVTM, CDR2 ANQGSEA. The CDR3 has 13 residues. Deletions cut 5 bases from V and 4 bases from J, with 14 bases between. The CDR3 loop reads CSVHEGLSYGYTF. CDR3 DNA sequence: TGCAGCGTTCACGAGGGTTTAAGCTATGGCTACACCTTC.

V usage is TRBV18 and J usage is TRBJ1-6; 8 nucleotides align to TRBD1. Germline trimming cut 5 bases from V and 9 bases from J; bases unmatched to any gene: 9. The CDR3 covers 15 residues. CDR1 is KGHSH and CDR2 is LQKENI in the germline V gene. In nucleotides, the CDR3 is TGTGCCAGCTCAACTCGACAGGGGAGTAGTTCACCCCTCCACTTT. Its protein is CASSTRQGSSSPLHF.

V usage is TRBV9 and J usage is TRBJ1-1; 7 bases match TRBD1. This CDR3 has 15 amino acids. The ends lost 2 bases at V and 1 base at J; junction bases unmatched: 5. The V gene's germline CDR1 is SGDLS and CDR2 YYNGEE. Here the CDR3 DNA reads TGTGCCAGCAGCGTCTTGACAGGGACGAACACTGAAGCTTTCTTT. Translating it yields CASSVLTGTNTEAFF. The full variable domain, rest sourced from reference TRBV9 and TRBJ1-1, is DSGVTQTPKHLITATGQRVTLRCSPRSGDLSVYWYQQSLDQGLQFLIQYYNGEERAKGNILERFSAQQFPDLHSELNLSSLELGDSALYFCASSVLTGTNTEAFFGQGTRLTVV.

CDR3 sequence reads: CAISDNGLSPVRGGNEQFF. The CDR3 DNA follows: TGTGCCATCAGTGACAACGGACTAAGTCCAGTCCGGGGTGGAAATGAGCAGTTCTTC. J is TRBJ2-1 and V is TRBV10-3; tentative D call: TRBD2 (6 bases). V lost 3 bases, J lost 7 bases, and 28 bases lay in between. Germline V lookup: CDR1 ENHRY, CDR2 SYGVKD. This CDR3 is built from 19 residues.

This clone has more than one count but fewer than ten. The rearrangement joins TRBV6-1 to TRBJ1-4; 10 bases fit TRBD1. The CDR3 extends over 14 amino acids. The germline gives CDR1 MNHNS, CDR2 SASEGT. Unmatched junction bases numbered 12, after V lost 8 bases and J lost 12 bases. The CDR3 DNA sequence: TGTGCCAGCGGACGGACAGGGGGAAGTTCCGAACTGTTTTTT. This codes for CASGRTGGSSELFF.

The chain couples TRBV28 to TRBJ1-1; 7 bases are shared with TRBD1. J lost 3 bases, V lost 7 bases, and 8 bases had no gene match. The CDR3 length is 14 residues. Germline CDR1 MDHEN, CDR2 SYDVKM. CDR3 nucleotide sequence: TGTGCCAGCAACCTTAGGGGGCGGGACACTGAAGCTTTCTTT. It is translated as CASNLRGRDTEAFF.

The chain couples TRBV10-3 to TRBJ1-1, with D perhaps TRBD1 (5 bases). V lost 2 bases and J 5 bases, leaving 12 bases between the germline ends. Germline V gene sequence: CDR1 ENHRY, CDR2 SYGVKD. The CDR3 length is 14 residues. In DNA form, the CDR3 reads TGTGCCATCAGTGAGATGGGGGGAGGAACTGAAGCTTTCTTT. Translation gives CAISEMGGGTEAFF.

V gene TRBV19 combines with J gene TRBJ1-1; 7 nucleotides agree with TRBD1. CDR3 length: 14 residues. Trimming cost V 7 bases and J 5 bases; bases outside gene matches: 10. Germline CDR1 reads LNHDA; CDR2 reads SQIVND (reference sequence). The CDR3 spells CASTQQGMMTEAFF. For the CDR3, the DNA is TGTGCCAGTACCCAACAGGGGATGATGACTGAAGCTTTCTTT.

This chain joins TRBV14 and TRBJ2-5; TRBD2 is a possible D gene (6 bases). The CDR3 is 15 residues long. V lost 0 bases, J lost 9 bases, and 17 bases lay in between. CDR1 is SGHDN, CDR2 FVKESK, per germline. The CDR3 DNA reads as TGTGCCAGCAGCCAAGATTGGCCTAGCGCCGGGCCCCAGTACTTC. It translates to CASSQDWPSAGPQYF.

V usage is TRBV11-2 and J usage is TRBJ2-7, with 7 bases aligning to TRBD1. V lost 5 bases, J lost 2 bases, and 6 bases stayed unmatched. The CDR3 has 14 amino acids. Germline CDR1 and CDR2: SGHAT and FQNNGV. CDR3 protein: CASSLDRVTYEQYF. DNA for the CDR3: TGTGCCAGCAGCCTTGACAGGGTAACCTACGAGCAGTACTTC.

This chain links TRBV4-3 with TRBJ2-7, with TRBD1 matching 8 bases. The germline gives CDR1 LGHNA, CDR2 YSLEER. The V and J ends lost 4 bases and 6 bases, in that order; junction bases with no gene match: 5. The CDR3 spans 13 residues. CDR3 bases: TGCGCCAGCAGCCGGGACAGGTCCAGCGAGCAGTACTTC. Protein product: CASSRDRSSEQYF.

This chain joins TRBV7-6 and TRBJ2-5; 12 bases match TRBD2. The CDR3 has 17 residues. The germline CDR1 and CDR2 sequences are SGHVS and FNYEAQ. J gave up 2 bases and V 6 bases, and 10 bases lay outside the gene matches. The CDR3 region is CASSSFPSGGGQETQYF. CDR3 DNA sequence: TGTGCCAGCAGTTCCTTCCCTAGCGGGGGGGGACAAGAGACCCAGTACTTC.

The CDR3 spells CASSYGQNDGYTF. Written as DNA, the CDR3 is TGTGCCAGCAGTTACGGACAGAATGATGGCTACACCTTC. The V and J genes are TRBV6-5 and TRBJ1-2; D is possibly TRBD1 (6 bases). The germline gives CDR1 MNHEY, CDR2 SVGAGI. The V end was cut by 2 bases, the J end by 6 bases, with 10 bases between. CDR3 size: 13 residues.

The rearrangement links TRBV6-5 to TRBJ2-7, with TRBD2 matching 9 bases. From germline, CDR1 is MNHEY and CDR2 SVGAGI. The ends lost 2 bases at V and 4 bases at J; junction bases unmatched: 9. CDR3 size: 16 residues. The CDR3 coding sequence is TGTGCCAGCAGTTACCCTTTGGCTAGCGGGGTTTACGAGCAGTACTTC. Protein sequence: CASSYPLASGVYEQYF.

This chain uses TRBV19 with TRBJ2-5; D is uncertain. Germline CDR1 LNHDA, CDR2 SQIVND (reference sequence). The CDR3 length is 13 residues. The germline V and J ends were trimmed by 5 bases and 2 bases, with 9 bases remaining between them. The chain's CDR3 is CASSPSRQETQYF. CDR3 DNA sequence: TGTGCCAGTAGTCCGTCCAGGCAAGAGACCCAGTACTTC.